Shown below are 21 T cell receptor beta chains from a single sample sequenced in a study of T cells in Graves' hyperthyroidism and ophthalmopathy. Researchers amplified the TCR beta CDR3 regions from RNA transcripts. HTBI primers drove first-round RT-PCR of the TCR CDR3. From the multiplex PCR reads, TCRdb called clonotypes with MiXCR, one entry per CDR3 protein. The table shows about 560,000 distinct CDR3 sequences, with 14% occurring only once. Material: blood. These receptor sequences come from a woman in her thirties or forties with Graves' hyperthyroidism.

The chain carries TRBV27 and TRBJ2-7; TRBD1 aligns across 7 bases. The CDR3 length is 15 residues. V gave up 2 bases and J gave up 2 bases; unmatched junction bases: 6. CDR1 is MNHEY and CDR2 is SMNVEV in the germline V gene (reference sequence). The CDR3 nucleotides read TGTGCCAGCAGTTTAAAGTCCGGACAGGCCTACGAGCAGTACTTC. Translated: CASSLKSGQAYEQYF.

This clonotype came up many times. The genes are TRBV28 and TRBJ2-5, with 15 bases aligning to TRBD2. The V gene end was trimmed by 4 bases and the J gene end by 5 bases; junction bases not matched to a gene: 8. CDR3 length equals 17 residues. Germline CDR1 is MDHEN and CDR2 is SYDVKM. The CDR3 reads CASSSWTSGRALETQYF. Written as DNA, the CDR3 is TGTGCCAGCAGTTCCTGGACTAGCGGGAGGGCCCTGGAGACCCAGTACTTC.

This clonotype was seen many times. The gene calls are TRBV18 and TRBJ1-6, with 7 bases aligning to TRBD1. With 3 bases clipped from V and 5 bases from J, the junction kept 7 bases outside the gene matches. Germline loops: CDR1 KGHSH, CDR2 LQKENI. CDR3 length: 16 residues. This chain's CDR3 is CASSPSQGQNNSPLHF. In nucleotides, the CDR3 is TGTGCCAGCTCACCCTCCCAGGGACAGAATAATTCACCCCTCCACTTT.

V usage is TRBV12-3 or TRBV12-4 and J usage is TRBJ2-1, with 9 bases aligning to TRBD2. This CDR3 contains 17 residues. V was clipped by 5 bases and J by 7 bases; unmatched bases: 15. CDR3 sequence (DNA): TGTGCCAGCAGTCTAACCTGGGGTAGCGGGAGCCTGAATGAGCAGTTCTTC. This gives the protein CASSLTWGSGSLNEQFF.

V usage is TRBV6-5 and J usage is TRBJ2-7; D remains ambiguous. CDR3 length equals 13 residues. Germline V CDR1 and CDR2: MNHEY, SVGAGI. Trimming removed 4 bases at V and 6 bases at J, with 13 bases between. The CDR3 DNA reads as TGTGCCAGCAGTTCCAGCCCAGAACGCGAGCAGTACTTC. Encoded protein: CASSSSPEREQYF.

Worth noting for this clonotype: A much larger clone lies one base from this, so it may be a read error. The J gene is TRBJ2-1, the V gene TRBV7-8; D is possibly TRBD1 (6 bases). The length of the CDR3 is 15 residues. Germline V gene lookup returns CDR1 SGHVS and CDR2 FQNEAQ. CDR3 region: CAGSPGQLHYNEQFF. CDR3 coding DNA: TGTGCCGGCAGCCCCGGACAGTTGCATTACAATGAGCAGTTCTTC.

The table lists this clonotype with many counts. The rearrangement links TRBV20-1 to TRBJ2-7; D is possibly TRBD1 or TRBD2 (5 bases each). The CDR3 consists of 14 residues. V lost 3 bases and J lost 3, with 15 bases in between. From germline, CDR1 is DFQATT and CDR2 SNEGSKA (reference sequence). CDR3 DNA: TGCAGTGCTAGCGATCGGGACCACAACTACGAGCAGTACTTC. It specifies CSASDRDHNYEQYF.

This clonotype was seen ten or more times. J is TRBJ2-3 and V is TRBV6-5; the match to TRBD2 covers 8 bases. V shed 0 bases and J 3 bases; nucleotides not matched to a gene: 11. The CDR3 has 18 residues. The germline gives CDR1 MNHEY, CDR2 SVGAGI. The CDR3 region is CASSYSISGGDRTDTQYF. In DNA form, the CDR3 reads TGTGCCAGCAGTTACTCGATATCGGGGGGGGATAGGACAGATACGCAGTATTTT.

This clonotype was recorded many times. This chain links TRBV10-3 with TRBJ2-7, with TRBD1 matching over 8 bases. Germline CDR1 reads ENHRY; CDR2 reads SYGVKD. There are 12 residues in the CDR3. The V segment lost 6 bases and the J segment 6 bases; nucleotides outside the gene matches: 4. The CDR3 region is CAIRQGVSEQYF. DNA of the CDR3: TGTGCCATCAGACAGGGGGTTAGCGAGCAGTACTTC.

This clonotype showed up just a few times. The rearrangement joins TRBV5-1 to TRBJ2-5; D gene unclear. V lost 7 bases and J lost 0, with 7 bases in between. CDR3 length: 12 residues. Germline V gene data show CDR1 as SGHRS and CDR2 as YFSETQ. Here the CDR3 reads CASQVDQETQYF. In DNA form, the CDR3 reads TGCGCCAGCCAAGTGGACCAAGAGACCCAGTACTTC.

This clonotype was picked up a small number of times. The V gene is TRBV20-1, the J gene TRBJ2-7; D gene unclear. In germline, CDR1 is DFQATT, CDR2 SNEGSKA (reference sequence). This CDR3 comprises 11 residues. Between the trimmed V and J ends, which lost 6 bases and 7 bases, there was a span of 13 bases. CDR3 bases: TGCAGTGCAACGCCCCTGGGGGAGCAGTACTTC. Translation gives CSATPLGEQYF.

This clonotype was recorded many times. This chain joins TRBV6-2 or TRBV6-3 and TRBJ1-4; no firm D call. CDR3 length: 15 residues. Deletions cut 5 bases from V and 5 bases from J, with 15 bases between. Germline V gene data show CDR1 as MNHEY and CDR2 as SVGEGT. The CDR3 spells CASSLEADPNEKLFF. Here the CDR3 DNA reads TGTGCCAGCAGTCTTGAAGCGGACCCGAATGAAAAACTGTTTTTT.

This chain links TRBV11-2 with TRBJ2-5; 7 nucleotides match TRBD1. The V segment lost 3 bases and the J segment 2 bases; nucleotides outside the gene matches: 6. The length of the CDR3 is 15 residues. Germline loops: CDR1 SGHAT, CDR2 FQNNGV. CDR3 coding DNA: TGTGCCAGCAGCTTGGCCGGCAGGGGGCAAGAGACCCAGTACTTC. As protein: CASSLAGRGQETQYF.

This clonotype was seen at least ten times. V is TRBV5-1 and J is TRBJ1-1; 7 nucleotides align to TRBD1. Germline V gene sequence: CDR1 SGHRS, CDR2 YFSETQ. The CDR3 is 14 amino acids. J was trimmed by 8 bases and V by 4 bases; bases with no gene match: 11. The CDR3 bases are TGCGCCAGCAGCATTATGGGACAGTACATAGAAGCTTTCTTT. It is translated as CASSIMGQYIEAFF.

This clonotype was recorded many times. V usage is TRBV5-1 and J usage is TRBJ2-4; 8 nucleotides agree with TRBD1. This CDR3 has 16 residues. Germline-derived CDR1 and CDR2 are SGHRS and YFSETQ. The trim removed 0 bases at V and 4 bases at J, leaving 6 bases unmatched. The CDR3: CASSLEFRGPKNIQYF. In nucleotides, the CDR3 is TGCGCCAGCAGCTTGGAATTCAGGGGGCCTAAAAACATTCAGTACTTC.

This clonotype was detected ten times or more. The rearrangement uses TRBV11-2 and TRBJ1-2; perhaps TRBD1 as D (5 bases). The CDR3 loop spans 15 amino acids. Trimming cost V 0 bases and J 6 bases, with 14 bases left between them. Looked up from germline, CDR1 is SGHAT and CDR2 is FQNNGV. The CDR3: CASSLDQGLVDGYTF. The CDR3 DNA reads TGTGCCAGCAGCTTAGATCAGGGTCTAGTAGATGGCTACACCTTC.

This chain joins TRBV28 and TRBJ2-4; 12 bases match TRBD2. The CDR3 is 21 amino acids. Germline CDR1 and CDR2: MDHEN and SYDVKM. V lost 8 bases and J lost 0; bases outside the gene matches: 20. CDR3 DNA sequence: TGTGCCAGCGCGGGATTGACTAGCGGGAGTCCGAGGGGACTAGCCAAAAACATTCAGTACTTC. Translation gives CASAGLTSGSPRGLAKNIQYF.

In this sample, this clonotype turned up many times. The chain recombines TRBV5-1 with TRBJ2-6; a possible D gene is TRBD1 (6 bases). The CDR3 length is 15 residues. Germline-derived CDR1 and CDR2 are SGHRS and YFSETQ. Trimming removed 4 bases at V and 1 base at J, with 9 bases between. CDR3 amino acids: CASSLGQSGANVLTF. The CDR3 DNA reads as TGCGCCAGCAGCCTCGGACAGTCTGGGGCCAACGTCCTGACTTTC.

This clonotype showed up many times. The CDR3 sequence: CSARDPRQETQYF. The CDR3 DNA is TGCAGTGCTAGAGATCCTAGGCAAGAGACCCAGTACTTC. The gene calls are TRBV20-1 and TRBJ2-5; D remains ambiguous. Germline CDR1 DFQATT, CDR2 SNEGSKA (reference sequence). This CDR3 spans 13 amino acids. The V gene lost 0 bases and the J gene lost 2 bases, with 7 bases spanning the gap.

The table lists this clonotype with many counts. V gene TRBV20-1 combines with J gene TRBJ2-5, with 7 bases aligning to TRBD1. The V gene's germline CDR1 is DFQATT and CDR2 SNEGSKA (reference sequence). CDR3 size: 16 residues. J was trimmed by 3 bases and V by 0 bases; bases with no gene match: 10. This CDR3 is CSARDFAGTVEETQYF. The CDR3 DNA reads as TGCAGTGCTAGAGATTTTGCCGGGACAGTGGAAGAGACCCAGTACTTC.

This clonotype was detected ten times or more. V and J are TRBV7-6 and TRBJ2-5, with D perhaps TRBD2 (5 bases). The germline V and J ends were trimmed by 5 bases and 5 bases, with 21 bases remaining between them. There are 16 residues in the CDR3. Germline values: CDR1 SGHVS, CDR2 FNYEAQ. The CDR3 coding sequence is TGTGCCAGCAGCCCCCCCGCCCCCGGGGTGCGGGAGACCCAGTACTTC. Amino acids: CASSPPAPGVRETQYF.